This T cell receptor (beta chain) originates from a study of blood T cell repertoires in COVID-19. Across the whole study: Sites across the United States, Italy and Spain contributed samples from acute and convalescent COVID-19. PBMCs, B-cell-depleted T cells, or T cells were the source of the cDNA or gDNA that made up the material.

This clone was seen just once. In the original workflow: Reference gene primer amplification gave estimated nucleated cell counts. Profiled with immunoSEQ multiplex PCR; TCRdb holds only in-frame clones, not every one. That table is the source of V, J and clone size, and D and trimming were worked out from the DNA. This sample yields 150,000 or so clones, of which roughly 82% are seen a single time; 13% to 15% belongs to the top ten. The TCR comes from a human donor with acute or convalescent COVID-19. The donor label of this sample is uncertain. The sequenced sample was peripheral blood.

CDR3 loop: CASSRGTDSGANVLTF. In nucleotides, the CDR3 is TGTGCCAGCAGCCGCGGGACAGACTCTGGGGCCAACGTCCTGACTTTC. The chain has TRBV5-5 and TRBJ2-6; a possible D gene is TRBD1 (7 bases). CDR3 length: 16 residues. V was cut by 4 bases and J by 0 bases, with 11 bases left in between. Germline V gene lookup returns CDR1 SGHKS and CDR2 YYEKEE (reference sequence).